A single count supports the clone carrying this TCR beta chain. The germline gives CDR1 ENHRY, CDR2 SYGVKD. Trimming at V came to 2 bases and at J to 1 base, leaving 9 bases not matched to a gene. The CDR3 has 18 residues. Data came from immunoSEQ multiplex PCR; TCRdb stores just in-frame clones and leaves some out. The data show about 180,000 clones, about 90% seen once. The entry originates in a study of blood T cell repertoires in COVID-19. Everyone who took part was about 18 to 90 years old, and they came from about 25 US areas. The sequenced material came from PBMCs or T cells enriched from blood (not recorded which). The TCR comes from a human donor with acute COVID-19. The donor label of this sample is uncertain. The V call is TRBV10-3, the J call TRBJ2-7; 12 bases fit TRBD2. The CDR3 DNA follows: TGTGCCATCAGTGAGCCCCGACTAGCGGGGGCTAATTCCTACGAGCAGTACTTC. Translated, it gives CAISEPRLAGANSYEQYF.